These T cell receptor beta chains were read from a single sample in a study of OX40 agonist ivuxolimab in advanced cancers. Profiled with immunoSEQ multiplex PCR; TCRdb holds only in-frame clones, not every one. This sample has approximately 80,000 clones, with roughly 89% found just once. The material sequenced was CD4+ or CD8+ T cells sorted from blood, taken in a trial of the OX40 agonist ivuxolimab. Receptors were obtained from an adult with an advanced solid tumor such as melanoma, head and neck, liver or kidney cancer. The CDR3 runs from the conserved cysteine through the conserved F or W. The D gene is left open where the match is weak. Only some rows state a clone size, as once, few, many or a class for expanded clones.

v_gene: TRBV5-1; abundance: -; j_gene: TRBJ1-2; d_gene: -; CDR3nt: TGCGCCAGCAGCTTGGCAGGGTCCTATGGCTACACCTTC; CDR3aa: CASSLAGSYGYTF
v_gene: TRBV29-1; abundance: few; j_gene: TRBJ1-5; d_gene: TRBD1; CDR3nt: TGCAGCGTTGCTGGCCCTGGGACAGGGGGCGGTCAGCCCCAGCATTTT; CDR3aa: CSVAGPGTGGGQPQHF
v_gene: TRBV18; abundance: once; j_gene: TRBJ2-5; d_gene: TRBD2; CDR3nt: TGTGCCAGCTCACCACCGGGCGGGAGAGGAGAGACCCAGTACTTC; CDR3aa: CASSPPGGRGETQYF
v_gene: TRBV5-6; abundance: once; j_gene: TRBJ2-5; d_gene: TRBD2; CDR3nt: TGTGCCAGCAGCTTGCGCGGCGGGGGGATGGGTGAGACCCAGTACTTC; CDR3aa: CASSLRGGGMGETQYF
v_gene: TRBV5-6; abundance: -; j_gene: TRBJ1-1; d_gene: -; CDR3nt: TGTGCCAGCAGCCGTAGGACCTCAGGGACGAAAGCTTTCTTT; CDR3aa: CASSRRTSGTKAFF
v_gene: TRBV19; abundance: -; j_gene: TRBJ2-2; d_gene: TRBD1; CDR3nt: TGTGCCAGTAGTCGGACAGGGGGGAACACCGGGGAGCTGTTTTTT; CDR3aa: CASSRTGGNTGELFF
v_gene: TRBV7-6; abundance: -; j_gene: TRBJ2-1; d_gene: -; CDR3nt: TGTGCCAGCAGCTTTTTTGCGGGGACATCCTACAATGAGCAGTTCTTC; CDR3aa: CASSFFAGTSYNEQFF
v_gene: TRBV27; abundance: -; j_gene: TRBJ1-5; d_gene: TRBD1; CDR3nt: TGTGCCAGCAGCCAGGACAGGGTTAGCAATCAGCCCCAGCATTTT; CDR3aa: CASSQDRVSNQPQHF
v_gene: TRBV6-5; abundance: -; j_gene: TRBJ1-2; d_gene: TRBD1; CDR3nt: TGTGCCAGCAGTTACAGGACAGGGACGACTGGCTACACCTTC; CDR3aa: CASSYRTGTTGYTF
v_gene: TRBV19; abundance: few; j_gene: TRBJ1-1; d_gene: -; CDR3nt: TGTGCCAGTAGTATCGGGAGGGGGACTGAAGCTTTCTTT; CDR3aa: CASSIGRGTEAFF
v_gene: TRBV6-1; abundance: -; j_gene: TRBJ2-7; d_gene: -; CDR3nt: TGTGCCAGCAGCTCAAGGTTCAGCTCCTACGAGCAGTACTTC; CDR3aa: CASSSRFSSYEQYF
v_gene: TRBV18; abundance: -; j_gene: TRBJ2-4; d_gene: TRBD1; CDR3nt: TGTGCCAGCTCATCCGGGACAGGATCGCTAGCCAAAAACATTCAGTACTTC; CDR3aa: CASSSGTGSLAKNIQYF
v_gene: TRBV25-1; abundance: -; j_gene: TRBJ2-1; d_gene: -; CDR3nt: TGTGCCAGCAGTGATGTTGCGGGGCCCTACAATGAGCAGTTCTTC; CDR3aa: CASSDVAGPYNEQFF
v_gene: TRBV18; abundance: -; j_gene: TRBJ2-1; d_gene: TRBD1; CDR3nt: TGTGCCAGCTCACCTACAGGGGGGTGGGCTGAGCAGTTCTTC; CDR3aa: CASSPTGGWAEQFF
v_gene: TRBV29-1; abundance: -; j_gene: TRBJ2-7; d_gene: -; CDR3nt: TGCAGCGTTGTATGGGGTTACGAGCAGTACTTC; CDR3aa: CSVVWGYEQYF
v_gene: TRBV5-1; abundance: once; j_gene: TRBJ2-2; d_gene: -; CDR3nt: TGCGCCAGCAGAGTCGGTAACACCGGGGAGCTGTTTTTT; CDR3aa: CASRVGNTGELFF
v_gene: TRBV9; abundance: -; j_gene: TRBJ1-6; d_gene: TRBD1; CDR3nt: TGTGCCAGCAGCAACATACAGGGGGCGTTTGATTCACCCCTCCACTTT; CDR3aa: CASSNIQGAFDSPLHF
v_gene: TRBV10-1; abundance: -; j_gene: TRBJ1-4; d_gene: -; CDR3nt: TGCGCCAGCAGTCCAACCAAAACGCCGGGACTCCCCGAAAAACTGTTTTTT; CDR3aa: CASSPTKTPGLPEKLFF
v_gene: TRBV6-1; abundance: -; j_gene: TRBJ2-3; d_gene: -; CDR3nt: TGTGCCAGCAGTGTGGCGTGGACTAGCACAGATACGCAGTATTTT; CDR3aa: CASSVAWTSTDTQYF
v_gene: TRBV29-1; abundance: -; j_gene: TRBJ2-3; d_gene: TRBD1; CDR3nt: TGCAGCGTACGGGACAGAACAGATACGCAGTATTTT; CDR3aa: CSVRDRTDTQYF
v_gene: TRBV19; abundance: -; j_gene: TRBJ2-2; d_gene: -; CDR3nt: TGTGCCAGTAGTATGTTGGCGGGCCCCGGGGAGCTGTTTTTT; CDR3aa: CASSMLAGPGELFF
v_gene: TRBV27; abundance: -; j_gene: TRBJ1-2; d_gene: -; CDR3nt: TGTGCCAGCAGTTTTTTGGGTGCTAACTATGGCTACACCTTC; CDR3aa: CASSFLGANYGYTF
v_gene: TRBV27; abundance: once; j_gene: TRBJ2-7; d_gene: TRBD1; CDR3nt: TGTGCCAGCAGTTGGGGCCCGGGGCCCGAGGGGGCCCCCTACGAGCAGTACTTC; CDR3aa: CASSWGPGPEGAPYEQYF
v_gene: TRBV7-6; abundance: -; j_gene: TRBJ2-5; d_gene: TRBD2; CDR3nt: TGTGCCAGCAGCTTAGCGCCTAGCGGGAGGCAAGAGACCCAGTACTTC; CDR3aa: CASSLAPSGRQETQYF
v_gene: TRBV11-2; abundance: -; j_gene: TRBJ2-5; d_gene: -; CDR3nt: TGTGCCAGCAGCTTGAACGTGAGGCAAGAGACCCAGTACTTC; CDR3aa: CASSLNVRQETQYF
v_gene: TRBV9; abundance: -; j_gene: TRBJ2-7; d_gene: TRBD1; CDR3nt: TGTGCCAGCAGCGTAGGGGACAGGGGGCCGTACGAGCAGTACTTC; CDR3aa: CASSVGDRGPYEQYF
v_gene: TRBV5-1; abundance: -; j_gene: TRBJ2-7; d_gene: -; CDR3nt: TGCGCCAGCAGTCCCTTGGACAAGTACGAGCAGTACTTC; CDR3aa: CASSPLDKYEQYF
v_gene: TRBV19; abundance: -; j_gene: TRBJ1-1; d_gene: -; CDR3nt: TGTGCCAGTAGAGTTTCCCGGGTGAACACTGAAGCTTTCTTT; CDR3aa: CASRVSRVNTEAFF
v_gene: TRBV9; abundance: -; j_gene: TRBJ2-2; d_gene: -; CDR3nt: TGTGCCAGCAGCCCTACCCCAGACGTGACCGGGGAGCTGTTTTTT; CDR3aa: CASSPTPDVTGELFF
v_gene: TRBV5-1; abundance: -; j_gene: TRBJ2-3; d_gene: -; CDR3nt: TGCGCCAGCAGCTTGGCCTACACAGATACGCAGTATTTT; CDR3aa: CASSLAYTDTQYF
v_gene: TRBV5-1; abundance: -; j_gene: TRBJ1-1; d_gene: -; CDR3nt: TGCGCCAGCAGCTTGGTCGTCGGCACCGGCACTGAAGCTTTCTTT; CDR3aa: CASSLVVGTGTEAFF
v_gene: TRBV28; abundance: -; j_gene: TRBJ1-2; d_gene: TRBD1; CDR3nt: TGTGCCAGCAGTTTATGGGGACAGGGGCCGTCCGCGTATGGCTACACCTTC; CDR3aa: CASSLWGQGPSAYGYTF
v_gene: TRBV29-1; abundance: -; j_gene: TRBJ1-1; d_gene: -; CDR3nt: TGCAGCGTCTTACCTTGGCAGGGTATGGAAGCTTTCTTT; CDR3aa: CSVLPWQGMEAFF
v_gene: TRBV28; abundance: once; j_gene: TRBJ2-7; d_gene: TRBD2; CDR3nt: TGTGCCAGCAGGGACCCCCCTGGCGGGAGGCGGTCCGAGCAGTACTTC; CDR3aa: CASRDPPGGRRSEQYF
v_gene: TRBV6-1; abundance: -; j_gene: TRBJ1-5; d_gene: -; CDR3nt: TGTGCCAGCAGTGCAACTGCTTTGTCCCAGCATTTT; CDR3aa: CASSATALSQHF
v_gene: TRBV7-6; abundance: -; j_gene: TRBJ2-5; d_gene: TRBD2; CDR3nt: TGTGCCAGCAGCCCCCGCACCGGGACTAGCGTAGAGACCCAGTACTTC; CDR3aa: CASSPRTGTSVETQYF
v_gene: TRBV5-4; abundance: -; j_gene: TRBJ2-3; d_gene: TRBD2; CDR3nt: TGTGCCAGCAGCCCCAGGCGCGGGAGAGGTACAGATACGCAGTATTTT; CDR3aa: CASSPRRGRGTDTQYF
v_gene: TRBV27; abundance: once; j_gene: TRBJ2-7; d_gene: TRBD1; CDR3nt: TGTGCCAGCAGTCCGGGACAGGGTAGGTCCTACGAGCAGTACTTC; CDR3aa: CASSPGQGRSYEQYF
v_gene: TRBV19; abundance: few; j_gene: TRBJ1-5; d_gene: -; CDR3nt: TGTGCAGCCGCCACACACGCCGCGAGCAATCAGCCCCAGCATTTT; CDR3aa: CAAATHAASNQPQHF